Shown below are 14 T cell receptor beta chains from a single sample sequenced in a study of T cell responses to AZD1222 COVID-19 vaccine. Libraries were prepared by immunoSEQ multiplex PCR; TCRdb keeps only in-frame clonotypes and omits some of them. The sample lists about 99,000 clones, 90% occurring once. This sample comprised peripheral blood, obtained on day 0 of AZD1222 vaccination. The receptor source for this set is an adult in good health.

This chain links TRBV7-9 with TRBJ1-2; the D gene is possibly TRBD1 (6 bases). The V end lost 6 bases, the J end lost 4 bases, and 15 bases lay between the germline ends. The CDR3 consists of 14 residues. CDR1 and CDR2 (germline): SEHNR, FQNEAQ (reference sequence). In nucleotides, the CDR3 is TGTGCCAGCAGTCCTGGACAGTCCTTCTATGGCTACACCTTC. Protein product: CASSPGQSFYGYTF.

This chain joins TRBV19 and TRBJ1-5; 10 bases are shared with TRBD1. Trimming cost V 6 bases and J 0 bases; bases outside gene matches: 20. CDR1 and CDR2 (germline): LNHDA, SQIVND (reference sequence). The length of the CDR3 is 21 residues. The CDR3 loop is CASRRNERTGGGPHSNQPQHF. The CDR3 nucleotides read TGTGCCAGTAGGAGGAACGAACGGACAGGGGGTGGGCCACATAGCAATCAGCCCCAGCATTTT.

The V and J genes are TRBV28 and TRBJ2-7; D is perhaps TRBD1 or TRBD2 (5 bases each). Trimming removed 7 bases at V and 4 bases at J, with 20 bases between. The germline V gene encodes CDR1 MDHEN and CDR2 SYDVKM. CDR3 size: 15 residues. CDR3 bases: TGTGCCAGCACCTCACTGGGCAGGGACCCTTACGAGCAGTACTTC. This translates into CASTSLGRDPYEQYF.

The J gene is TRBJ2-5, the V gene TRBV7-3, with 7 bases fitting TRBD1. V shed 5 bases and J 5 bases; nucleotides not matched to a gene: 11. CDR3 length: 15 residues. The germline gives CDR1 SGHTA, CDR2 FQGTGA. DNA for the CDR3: TGTGCCAGCAGCCAAGCGCCAGGGGGAGTGGAGACCCAGTACTTC. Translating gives CASSQAPGGVETQYF.

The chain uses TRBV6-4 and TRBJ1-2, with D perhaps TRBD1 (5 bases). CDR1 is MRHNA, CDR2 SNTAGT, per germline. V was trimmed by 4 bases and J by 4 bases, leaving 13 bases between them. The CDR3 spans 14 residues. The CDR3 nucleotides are TGTGCCAGCAGTGCGGACGGGGGAAGCTATGGCTACACCTTC. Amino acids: CASSADGGSYGYTF.

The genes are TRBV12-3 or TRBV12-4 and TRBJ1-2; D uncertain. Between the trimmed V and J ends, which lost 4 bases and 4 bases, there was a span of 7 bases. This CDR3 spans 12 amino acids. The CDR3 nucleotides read TGTGCCAGCAGTTCTTCAGTCTATGGCTACACCTTC. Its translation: CASSSSVYGYTF.

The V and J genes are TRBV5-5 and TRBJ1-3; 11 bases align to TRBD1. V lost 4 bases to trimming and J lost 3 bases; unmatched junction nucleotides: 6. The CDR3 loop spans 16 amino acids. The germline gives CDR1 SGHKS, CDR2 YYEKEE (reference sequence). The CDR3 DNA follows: TGTGCCAGCAGCAGGACAGGGGGCGCATATGGAAACACCATATATTTT. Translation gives CASSRTGGAYGNTIYF.

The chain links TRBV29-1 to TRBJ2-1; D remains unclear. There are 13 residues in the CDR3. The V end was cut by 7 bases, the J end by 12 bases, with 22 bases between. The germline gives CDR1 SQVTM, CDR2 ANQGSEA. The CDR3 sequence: CSGRTLTPVVQFF. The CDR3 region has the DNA TGCAGCGGCCGGACCCTGACTCCAGTGGTGCAGTTCTTC.

The CDR3 coding sequence is TGTGCCAGCAGCTCCCCTGCGGGGGTCGAAGGGGATACGCAGTATTTT. Its translation is CASSSPAGVEGDTQYF. The rearrangement links TRBV5-6 to TRBJ2-3, with TRBD2 matching over 7 bases. The ends lost 3 bases at V and 6 bases at J; junction bases unmatched: 13. The CDR3 covers 16 residues. Germline CDR1 is SGHDT and CDR2 is YYEEEE.

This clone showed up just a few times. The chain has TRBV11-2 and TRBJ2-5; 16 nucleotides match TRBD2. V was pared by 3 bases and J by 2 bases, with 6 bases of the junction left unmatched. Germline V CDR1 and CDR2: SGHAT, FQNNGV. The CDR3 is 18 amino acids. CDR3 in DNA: TGTGCCAGCAGCTTGGGGACTAGCGGGGGGGCCCGGCAAGAGACCCAGTACTTC. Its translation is CASSLGTSGGARQETQYF.

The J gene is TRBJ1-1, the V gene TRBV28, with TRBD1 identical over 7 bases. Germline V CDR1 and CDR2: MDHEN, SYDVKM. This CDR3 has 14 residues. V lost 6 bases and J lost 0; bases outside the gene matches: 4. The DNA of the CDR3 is TGTGCCAGCAGGTCCGGGACAGTGAACACTGAAGCTTTCTTT. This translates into CASRSGTVNTEAFF.

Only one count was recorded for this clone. The CDR3 nucleotides read TGTGCCAGCAGTCCCCCAGGACAGAGCGGTGAAGCTTTCTTT. It translates to CASSPPGQSGEAFF. The rearrangement uses TRBV28 and TRBJ1-1; D is perhaps TRBD1 (6 bases). The CDR3 loop spans 14 amino acids. The V gene lost 5 bases and the J gene lost 7 bases, with 17 bases spanning the gap. Germline V gene data show CDR1 as MDHEN and CDR2 as SYDVKM. Full variable domain (outside the CDR3, taken from reference TRBV28 and TRBJ1-1): DVKVTQSSRYLVKRTGEKVFLECVQDMDHENMFWYRQDPGLGLRLIYFSYDVKMKEKGDIPEGYSVSREKKERFSLILESASTNQTSMYLCASSPPGQSGEAFFGQGTRLTVV.

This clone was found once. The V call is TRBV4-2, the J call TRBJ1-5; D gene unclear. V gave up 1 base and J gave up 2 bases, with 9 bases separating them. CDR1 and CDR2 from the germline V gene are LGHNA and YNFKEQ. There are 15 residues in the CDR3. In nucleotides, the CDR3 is TGTGCCAGCAGCCAAGTTATGAGCGGCAATCAGCCCCAGCATTTT. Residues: CASSQVMSGNQPQHF.

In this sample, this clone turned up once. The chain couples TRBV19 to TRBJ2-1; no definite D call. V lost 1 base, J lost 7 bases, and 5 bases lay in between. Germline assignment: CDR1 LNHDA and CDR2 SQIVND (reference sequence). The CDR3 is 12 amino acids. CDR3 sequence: CASSIGVNEQFF. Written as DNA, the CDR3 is TGTGCCAGTAGTATAGGGGTTAATGAGCAGTTCTTC. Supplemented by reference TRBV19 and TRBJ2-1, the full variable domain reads DGGITQSPKYLFRKEGQNVTLSCEQNLNHDAMYWYRQDPGQGLRLIYYSQIVNDFQKGDIAEGYSVSREKKESFPLTVTSAQKNPTAFYLCASSIGVNEQFFGPGTRLTVL.